This T cell receptor (beta chain) emerged from a study of blood T cell repertoires in COVID-19. For the study at large: Whether acute or convalescent, the COVID-19 samples came from the United States, Italy and Spain.

The table came from immunoSEQ multiplex PCR; TCRdb's copy has only in-frame clones and leaves some out. The sample carries some 280,000 clones, approximately 90% recorded once. This CDR3 is 14 amino acids long. The germline V gene has CDR1 SGHRS and CDR2 YFSETQ. V lost 0 bases, J lost 8 bases, and 14 bases lay in between. Sequencing input: peripheral blood. The chain links TRBV5-1 to TRBJ1-2; no firm D call. The source of this sequence is an older woman with acute or convalescent COVID-19. The CDR3 sequence: CASSLGLEDGGYTF. In DNA, the CDR3 is TGCGCCAGCAGCTTGGGGTTAGAGGATGGAGGCTACACCTTC.